Each of the 17 T cell receptor beta chains below was sequenced from the same sample in a study of response to subunit inactivated influenza vaccine (dated by TCRdb to the late 2010s). Libraries were made using RT-PCR. The data were produced on an Illumina HiSeq 2500. TCRdb trimmed public reads at Q25 via fastp, called clones via MiXCR and kept in-frame beta chains. Rows with a matching CDR3 protein are joined into one entry that keeps the most common DNA and genes. In all, the sample holds about 780,000 distinct CDR3 sequences, and around 20% of those were seen once. Together, the top ten hold approximately 10% of the sample. Sequenced material: PBMCs from blood, taken more than 4 days after vaccination. These receptors were obtained from a man aged 45-65 years who received an inactivated influenza vaccine. Donor details come from another sample of the same person, matched by shared clones.

A few counts support this clonotype. This rearrangement joins TRBV28 to TRBJ1-6; tentatively, D is TRBD1 (6 bases). V was cut by 5 bases and J by 13 bases, with 12 bases left in between. The CDR3 is 12 amino acids. The germline CDR1 and CDR2 sequences are MDHEN and SYDVKM. The CDR3 sequence: CASSIRRGPLHF. CDR3 nucleotides: TGTGCCAGCAGTATCCGGAGGGGGCCCCTCCACTTT. The full variable domain, rest sourced from reference TRBV28 and TRBJ1-6, is DVKVTQSSRYLVKRTGEKVFLECVQDMDHENMFWYRQDPGLGLRLIYFSYDVKMKEKGDIPEGYSVSREKKERFSLILESASTNQTSMYLCASSIRRGPLHFGNGTRLTVT.

The CDR3 loop reads CAITADASRHGYTF. The CDR3, as DNA: TGTGCCATCACCGCGGACGCTTCCCGTCATGGCTACACCTTC. The chain links TRBV10-3 to TRBJ1-2; D is unresolved. V was clipped by 7 bases and J by 6 bases, with 18 bases between them. Germline V lookup: CDR1 ENHRY, CDR2 SYGVKD. There are 14 residues in the CDR3.

This clonotype was counted between two and nine times. The rearrangement joins TRBV25-1 to TRBJ2-7; 7 positions match TRBD1. V lost 7 bases, J lost 2 bases, and 2 bases stayed unmatched. The length of the CDR3 is 12 residues. Germline V gives CDR1 MGHDK, CDR2 SYGVNS. The CDR3 sequence is CASNRGPYEQYF. The CDR3 nucleotides are TGTGCCAGCAACAGGGGTCCCTACGAGCAGTACTTC.

The table lists this clonotype with a few counts. The V gene is TRBV11-2, the J gene TRBJ2-5, with 8 bases that match TRBD1. The V and J ends lost 0 bases and 2 bases, in that order; junction bases with no gene match: 8. Germline V gene sequence: CDR1 SGHAT, CDR2 FQNNGV. The CDR3 is 17 amino acids. Here the CDR3 DNA reads TGTGCCAGCAGCTTAGAGATTTACAGGGGGAAACAAGAGACCCAGTACTTC. It specifies CASSLEIYRGKQETQYF.

V gene TRBV20-1 combines with J gene TRBJ2-3; 8 bases agree with TRBD2. CDR1 is DFQATT, CDR2 SNEGSKA, per germline (reference sequence). Germline trimming cut 1 base from V and 1 base from J; bases unmatched to any gene: 7. This CDR3 is 16 amino acids long. CDR3 amino acids: CSARAIPGGGTDTQYF. CDR3 coding DNA: TGCAGTGCTAGAGCCATACCCGGGGGGGGCACAGATACGCAGTATTTT.

This clonotype was observed a few times. The rearrangement links TRBV20-1 to TRBJ1-2; no reliable D call. The length of the CDR3 is 15 residues. The V end was cut by 3 bases, the J end by 2 bases, with 16 bases between. Germline assignment: CDR1 DFQATT and CDR2 SNEGSKA (reference sequence). This CDR3 reads CSARSGNLYNYGYTF. CDR3 bases: TGCAGTGCTAGGAGTGGGAACCTTTACAACTATGGCTACACCTTC.

The chain uses TRBV11-2 and TRBJ2-7; D remains unclear. Germline CDR1 SGHAT, CDR2 FQNNGV. The germline V and J ends were trimmed by 5 bases and 0 bases, with 11 bases remaining between them. The CDR3 sequence is 14 residues long. DNA for the CDR3: TGTGCCAGCAGCATACGGACCGCCTCCTACGAGCAGTACTTC. The encoded protein is CASSIRTASYEQYF. Combining the CDR3 with reference TRBV11-2 and TRBJ2-7 gives the whole variable domain EAGVAQSPRYKIIEKRQSVAFWCNPISGHATLYWYQQILGQGPKLLIQFQNNGVVDDSQLPKDRFSAERLKGVDSTLKIQPAKLEDSAVYLCASSIRTASYEQYFGPGTRLTVT.

The rearrangement joins TRBV4-3 to TRBJ1-6; D possibly corresponds to TRBD1 (5 bases). Trimming took off 7 bases at V and 7 bases at J, with 14 bases between the two ends. The CDR3 is 14 amino acids. Germline V lookup: CDR1 LGHNA, CDR2 YSLEER. The CDR3 bases are TGCGCCAGCACGTTGACAGTGGAGAATTCACCCCTCCACTTT. Protein sequence: CASTLTVENSPLHF.

Comment on this clonotype: Compared with germline, one end of the junction differs, possibly owing to a read error. The chain combines TRBV6-1 with TRBJ2-3; 8 bases fit TRBD2. Germline V gene lookup returns CDR1 MNHNS and CDR2 SASEGT. This CDR3 comprises 15 residues. The CDR3 spells CASSEAGVRTDTQYF. DNA for the CDR3: TGTGCCAGCAGCGAAGCGGGAGTACGAACAGATACGCAGTATTTT.

The chain joins TRBV5-1 to TRBJ2-5; D is unresolved. Germline V gene data show CDR1 as SGHRS and CDR2 as YFSETQ. V lost 0 bases to trimming and J lost 4 bases, with 10 bases between them. The CDR3 runs 14 residues. CDR3 in DNA: TGCGCCAGCAGCTTGGTTCAGAACCCAGAGACCCAGTACTTC. Amino acid sequence: CASSLVQNPETQYF.

This clonotype was observed many times. This chain connects TRBV6-1 to TRBJ1-1; possible D gene TRBD1, 5 bases. V dropped 4 bases and J dropped 10 bases, with 16 bases sitting between them. The CDR3 runs to 13 residues. From germline, CDR1 is MNHNS and CDR2 SASEGT. The DNA of the CDR3 is TGTGCCAGCAGTGGCGATCGGACCGGGGCAGCTTTCTTT. It encodes CASSGDRTGAAFF.

The CDR3 loop reads CASSLYSGTGILQETQYF. The CDR3 DNA reads as TGTGCCAGCAGCTTATACTCCGGGACAGGAATACTTCAAGAGACCCAGTACTTC. The genes are TRBV11-2 and TRBJ2-5; 8 bases are shared with TRBD1. V shed 2 bases and J 2 bases; nucleotides not matched to a gene: 13. From germline, CDR1 is SGHAT and CDR2 FQNNGV. The CDR3 length is 18 residues.

Concerning this clonotype itself: A single base separates this from a much larger clone, so it may be a read error. The genes are TRBV20-1 and TRBJ2-7; D tentatively reads TRBD1 or TRBD2 (5 bases each). CDR1 and CDR2 from the germline V gene are DFQATT and SNEGSKA (reference sequence). The CDR3 has 12 residues. In DNA, the CDR3 is TGCAGTGCTAGACACGGGACGTACGCGCAGTACTTC. Translated, it gives CSARHGTYAQYF.

V gene TRBV7-9 combines with J gene TRBJ1-2; perhaps TRBD1 as D (5 bases). The CDR3 has 14 amino acids. Germline V gene lookup returns CDR1 SEHNR and CDR2 FQNEAQ (reference sequence). The ends were cut back, 1 base at V and 5 bases at J, with 11 bases in the middle. CDR3 amino acids: CASSLVEGRYGYTF. CDR3 coding DNA: TGTGCCAGCAGCTTAGTAGAGGGGCGTTATGGCTACACCTTC.

This clonotype was recorded at least ten times. The V and J genes are TRBV4-3 and TRBJ2-3; TRBD1 is a possible D gene (5 bases). Looked up from germline, CDR1 is LGHNA and CDR2 is YSLEER. This CDR3 comprises 14 residues. Trimming left V 1 base short and J 1 base short, with 6 bases between. CDR3 DNA: TGCGCCAGCAGCCAAGTCAGGGGCACAGATACGCAGTATTTT. It encodes CASSQVRGTDTQYF.

This clonotype was seen only a few times. This chain joins TRBV20-1 and TRBJ1-6; tentative D call: TRBD1 (5 bases). CDR3 length: 16 residues. Germline values: CDR1 DFQATT, CDR2 SNEGSKA (reference sequence). The ends were cut back, 1 base at V and 0 bases at J, with 10 bases in the middle. The CDR3 bases are TGCAGTGCTAGAGGGGACGGAAGCTCCTATAATTCACCCCTCCACTTT. Protein product: CSARGDGSSYNSPLHF.

The chain joins TRBV6-2 or TRBV6-3 to TRBJ2-1, with no clear D. There are 16 residues in the CDR3. CDR1 is MNHEY, CDR2 SVGEGT, per germline. V shed 5 bases and J shed 0 bases, with 14 bases lying between them. The CDR3 reads CASSTPTPISYNEQFF. DNA of the CDR3: TGTGCCAGCAGTACTCCTACCCCAATCTCCTACAATGAGCAGTTCTTC.